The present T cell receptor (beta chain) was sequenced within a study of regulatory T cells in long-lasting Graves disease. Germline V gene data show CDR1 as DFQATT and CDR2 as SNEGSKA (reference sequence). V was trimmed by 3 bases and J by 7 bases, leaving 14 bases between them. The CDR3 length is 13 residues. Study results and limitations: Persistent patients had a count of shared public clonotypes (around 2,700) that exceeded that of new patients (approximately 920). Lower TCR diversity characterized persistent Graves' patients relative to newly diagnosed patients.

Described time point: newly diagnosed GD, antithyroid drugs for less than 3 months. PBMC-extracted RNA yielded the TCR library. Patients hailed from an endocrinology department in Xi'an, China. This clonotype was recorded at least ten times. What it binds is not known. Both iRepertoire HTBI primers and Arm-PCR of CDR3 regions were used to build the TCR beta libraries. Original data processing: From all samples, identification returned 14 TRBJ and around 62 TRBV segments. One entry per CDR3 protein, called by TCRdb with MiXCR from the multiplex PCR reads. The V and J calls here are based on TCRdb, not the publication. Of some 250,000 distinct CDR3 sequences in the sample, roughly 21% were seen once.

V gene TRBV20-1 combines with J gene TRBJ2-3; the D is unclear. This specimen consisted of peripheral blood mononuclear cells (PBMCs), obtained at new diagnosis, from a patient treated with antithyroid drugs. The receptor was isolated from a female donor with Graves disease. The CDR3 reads CSARLLLANTQYF. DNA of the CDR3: TGCAGTGCTAGGCTCCTCCTGGCGAATACGCAGTATTTT.